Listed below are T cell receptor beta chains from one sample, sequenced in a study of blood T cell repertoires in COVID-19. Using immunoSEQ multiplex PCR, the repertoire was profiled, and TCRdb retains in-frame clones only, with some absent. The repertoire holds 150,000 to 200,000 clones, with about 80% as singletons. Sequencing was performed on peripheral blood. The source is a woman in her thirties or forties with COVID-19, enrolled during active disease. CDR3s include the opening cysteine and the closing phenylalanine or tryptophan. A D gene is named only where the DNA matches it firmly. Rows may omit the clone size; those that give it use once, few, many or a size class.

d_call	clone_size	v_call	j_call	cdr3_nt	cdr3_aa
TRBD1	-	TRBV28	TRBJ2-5	TGTGCCAGCAATAGCCGGGACAGGGGGCAAGAGACCCAGTACTTC	CASNSRDRGQETQYF
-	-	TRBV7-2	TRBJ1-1	TGTGCCAGCAGCATTAGATTCACTGAAGCTTTCTTT	CASSIRFTEAFF
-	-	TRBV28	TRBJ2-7	TGTGCCAGCAGTGAAGCCGATAGCTCCTACGAGCAGTACTTC	CASSEADSSYEQYF
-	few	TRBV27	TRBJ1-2	TGTGCCAGCAGTGTGTATGCTAACTATGGCTACACCTTC	CASSVYANYGYTF
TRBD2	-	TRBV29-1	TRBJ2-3	TGCAGCGGGGGGACTAGCGCGGAAGATACGCAGTATTTT	CSGGTSAEDTQYF
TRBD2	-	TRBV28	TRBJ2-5	TGTGCCAGCTCCACTAGCGGGGGCCAAGAGACCCAGTACTTC	CASSTSGGQETQYF
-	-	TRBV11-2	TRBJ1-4	TGTGCCAGCACCCGAAACGTCGGGGGGCAGGAAAAACTGTTTTTT	CASTRNVGGQEKLFF
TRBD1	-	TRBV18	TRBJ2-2	TGTGCCAGCTCATCACAGGGGGCTGGCGGGGAGCTGTTTTTT	CASSSQGAGGELFF
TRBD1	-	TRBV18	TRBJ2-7	TGTGCCAGCTCGCCGCCGGGACAGGGCTACGAGCAGTACTTC	CASSPPGQGYEQYF
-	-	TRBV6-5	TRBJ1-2	TGTGCCAGCAGGGTCTGGACAGAAACTAACTATGGCTACACCTTC	CASRVWTETNYGYTF
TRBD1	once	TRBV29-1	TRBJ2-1	TGCAGCGTGGGGGGGACAGGGTACCATGAGCAGTTCTTC	CSVGGTGYHEQFF
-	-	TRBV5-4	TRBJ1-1	TGTGCCAGCAGCTTGGTGGGCAGAAGTGAAGCTTTCTTT	CASSLVGRSEAFF
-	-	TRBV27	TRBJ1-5	TGTGCCAGCAGTTCTTATAGCAATCAGCCCCAGCATTTT	CASSSYSNQPQHF
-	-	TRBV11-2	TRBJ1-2	TGTGCCAGCAGCTTAGACCGGTTCTATGGCTACACCTTC	CASSLDRFYGYTF
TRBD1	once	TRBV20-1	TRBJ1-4	TGCAGTGCTCGGGACAGCGAAAAACTGTTTTTT	CSARDSEKLFF
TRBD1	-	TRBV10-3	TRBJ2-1	TGTGCCATCAGTGAAGGGGGCGGTGAGCAGTTCTTC	CAISEGGGEQFF
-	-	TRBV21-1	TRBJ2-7	TGTGCCAGCAGCAAAATCGGGACAGGGAACTACGAGCAGTACTTC	CASSKIGTGNYEQYF
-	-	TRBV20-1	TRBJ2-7	TGCAGTGCAAACCGGGACGAGCAGTACTTC	CSANRDEQYF
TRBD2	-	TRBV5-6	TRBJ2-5	TGTGCCAGCAGCTTGATACTAGCGGCCGACCAAGAGACCCAGTACTTC	CASSLILAADQETQYF
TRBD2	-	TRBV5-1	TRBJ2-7	TGCGCCAGCAGCTTGCAAGTACGGAGCGGGAGTTTCTACGAGCAGTACTTC	CASSLQVRSGSFYEQYF
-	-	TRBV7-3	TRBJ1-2	TGTGCCAGCAGCGCCTACAGGGCTAATTATGGCTACACCTTC	CASSAYRANYGYTF
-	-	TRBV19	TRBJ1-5	TGTGCCTCTAGCCCAGGGGTTGGTCAGCCCCAGCATTTT	CASSPGVGQPQHF
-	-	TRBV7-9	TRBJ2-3	TGTGCCAGCAGCTTTTGGGTAGCGCCGAGTACAGATACGCAGTATTTT	CASSFWVAPSTDTQYF
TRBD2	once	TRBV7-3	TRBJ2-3	TGTGCCAGCAGCATTAGCGGGGGGCGGACAGATACGCAGTATTTT	CASSISGGRTDTQYF
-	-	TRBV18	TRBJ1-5	TGTGCCAGCTCGGCGGGCCCCGATCAGCCCCAGCATTTT	CASSAGPDQPQHF
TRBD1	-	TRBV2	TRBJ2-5	TGTGCCAGCGTGGACAGGGGGAAGGGAGAGACCCAGTACTTC	CASVDRGKGETQYF
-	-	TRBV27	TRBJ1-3	TGTGCCAGCAGGAGTAGCTCTGGAAACACCATATATTTT	CASRSSSGNTIYF
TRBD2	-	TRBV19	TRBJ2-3	TGTGCCAGTAGTACGGGGGGAGGCACAGATACGCAGTATTTT	CASSTGGGTDTQYF
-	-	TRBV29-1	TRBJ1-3	TGCAGCGTTGAAACCGGTCCTCTTGGAAACACCATATATTTT	CSVETGPLGNTIYF
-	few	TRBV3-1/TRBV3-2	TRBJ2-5	TGTGCCAGCGAGGGGGTAGGGGAGACCCAGTACTTC	CASEGVGETQYF
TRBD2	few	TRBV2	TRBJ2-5	TGTGCCAGCAGTGAGGGACTAGCGGGAGTTGAGACCCAGTACTTC	CASSEGLAGVETQYF
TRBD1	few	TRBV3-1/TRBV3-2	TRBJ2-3	TGTGCCAGCAGCCAAACAGGGGGATCCACAGATACGCAGTATTTT	CASSQTGGSTDTQYF
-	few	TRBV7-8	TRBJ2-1	TGTGCCAGCAGCTCCTACAGGGTCGGTTCCTACAATGAGCAGTTCTTC	CASSSYRVGSYNEQFF
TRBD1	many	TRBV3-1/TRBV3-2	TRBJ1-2	TGTGCCAGCAGCCGAGGACAGGCGGCGGTGGGCTACACCTTC	CASSRGQAAVGYTF
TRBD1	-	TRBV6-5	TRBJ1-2	TGTGCCAGCAGAACGGGGACAGGGGGCGACGGCTACACCTTC	CASRTGTGGDGYTF
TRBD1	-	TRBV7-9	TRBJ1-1	TGTGCCAGCAGCTCCGGGAACAGGGGGGTGAACACTGAAGCTTTCTTT	CASSSGNRGVNTEAFF
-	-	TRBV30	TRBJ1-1	TGTGCCTGGAGAAAAGGAAAGGGGTGGACTGAAGCTTTCTTT	CAWRKGKGWTEAFF
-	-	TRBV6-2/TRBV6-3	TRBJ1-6	TGTGCCAGCAGTTACCCAAATTCGCGGAATTCACCCCTCCACTTT	CASSYPNSRNSPLHF
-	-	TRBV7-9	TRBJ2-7	TGTGCCAGCAGCTATCAGGGGATCGAGCAGTACTTC	CASSYQGIEQYF
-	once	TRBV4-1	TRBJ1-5	TGCGCCAGCAGCCCCCGGGAGAGCAATCAGCCCCAGCATTTT	CASSPRESNQPQHF
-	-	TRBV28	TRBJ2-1	TGTGCCAGCGGAAAACAGGGAAGAACCTACAATGAGCAGTTCTTC	CASGKQGRTYNEQFF
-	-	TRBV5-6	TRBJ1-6	TGTGCCAGCAGCTTTCCGGGAAGGCCCCTCCACTTT	CASSFPGRPLHF
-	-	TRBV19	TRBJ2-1	TGTGCCAGTAGTATAGTAGCCATCTCCTACAATGAGCAGTTCTTC	CASSIVAISYNEQFF
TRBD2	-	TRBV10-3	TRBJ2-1	TGTGCCAGCCTTGGGGAGGGCTCCTTCAATGAGCAGTTCTTC	CASLGEGSFNEQFF
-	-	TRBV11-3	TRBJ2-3	TGTGCCAGCAGCTTAGATCACAGTACGGATACGCAGTATTTT	CASSLDHSTDTQYF
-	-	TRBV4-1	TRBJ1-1	TGCGCCAGCAGCCACACAGGGATGGGGAGCACTGAAGCTTTCTTT	CASSHTGMGSTEAFF
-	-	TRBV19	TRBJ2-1	TGTGCCAGTAGTATCCGGGACTGGAATGAGCAGTTCTTC	CASSIRDWNEQFF
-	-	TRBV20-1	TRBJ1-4	TGCAGTGCTAGTGGGGACATCAATGAAAAACTGTTTTTT	CSASGDINEKLFF
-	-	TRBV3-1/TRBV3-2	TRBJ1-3	TGTGCCAGCAGCCAAGAAATTCGGTGGGCGAACACCATATATTTT	CASSQEIRWANTIYF
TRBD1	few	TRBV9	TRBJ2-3	TGTGCCAGCAGCACAGGGGCAGGCGGAGATACGCAGTATTTT	CASSTGAGGDTQYF
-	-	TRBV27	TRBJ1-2	TGTGCCAGCAGTCCAACAGGGAGAGGCTACACCTTC	CASSPTGRGYTF
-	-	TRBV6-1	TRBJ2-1	TGTGCCAGCAGTGATAGACGAGACGGCGTCGGCGGGCAGTTCTTC	CASSDRRDGVGGQFF
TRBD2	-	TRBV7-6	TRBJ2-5	TGTGCCAGCAGCTCTAGTCCGGGACTAGGATCAGAGACCCAGTACTTC	CASSSSPGLGSETQYF
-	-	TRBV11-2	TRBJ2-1	TGTGCCAGCAGCTTAGGGCTGGCGGGACGCTCCTACAATGAGCAGTTCTTC	CASSLGLAGRSYNEQFF
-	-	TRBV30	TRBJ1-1	TGTGCCTGGAGTCTGGAGGCTGAAGCTTTCTTT	CAWSLEAEAFF
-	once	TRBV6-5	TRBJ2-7	TGTGCCAGCAGTTACTCGATTGGCGTAGCGGCCTACGAGCAGTACTTC	CASSYSIGVAAYEQYF
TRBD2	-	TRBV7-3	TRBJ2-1	TGTGCCAGCAGCTTAGAAGCGGGGGGCTCCTACAATGAGCAGTTCTTC	CASSLEAGGSYNEQFF
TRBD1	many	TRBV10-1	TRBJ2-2	TGCGCCAGCAGTCAGGGACAGGGAAACACCGGGGAGCTGTTTTTT	CASSQGQGNTGELFF
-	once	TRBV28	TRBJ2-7	TGTGCCAGCAGTTTAGCACTACTATCCTACGAGCAGTACTTC	CASSLALLSYEQYF